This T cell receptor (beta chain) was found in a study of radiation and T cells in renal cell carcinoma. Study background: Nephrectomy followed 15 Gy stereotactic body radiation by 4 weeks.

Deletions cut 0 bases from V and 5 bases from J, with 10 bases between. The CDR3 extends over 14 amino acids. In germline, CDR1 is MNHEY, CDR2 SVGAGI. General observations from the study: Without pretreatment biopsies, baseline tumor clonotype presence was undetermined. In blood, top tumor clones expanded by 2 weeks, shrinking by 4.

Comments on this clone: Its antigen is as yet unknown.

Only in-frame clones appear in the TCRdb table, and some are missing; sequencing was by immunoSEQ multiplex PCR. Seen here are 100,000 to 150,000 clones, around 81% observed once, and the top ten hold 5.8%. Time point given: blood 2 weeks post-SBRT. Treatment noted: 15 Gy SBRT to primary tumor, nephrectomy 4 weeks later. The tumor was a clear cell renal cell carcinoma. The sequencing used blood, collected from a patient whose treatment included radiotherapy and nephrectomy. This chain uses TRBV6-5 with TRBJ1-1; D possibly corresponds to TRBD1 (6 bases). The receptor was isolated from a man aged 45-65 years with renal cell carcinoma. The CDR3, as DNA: TGTGCCAGCAGTTACTCGGGGGGGGCTACTGAAGCTTTCTTT. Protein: CASSYSGGATEAFF.